This entry lists 26 T cell receptor beta chains sequenced from one sample in a study of blood T cell repertoires in COVID-19 (dated by TCRdb to the early 2020s). Receptors were amplified or captured by the immunoSEQ multiplex PCR assay. TCRdb re-hosts the immuneACCESS table, in-frame sequences only. Its copies lack some clones; in the studies checked, an unresolved V gene accounts for under half of them, and the cause for the rest is not known. The sample table shows approximately 89,000 clones, and roughly 87% are seen once. The ten largest clones represent 4.5% of the sample. Sequencing was carried out using peripheral blood. The receptor source for this set is an older man with acute or convalescent COVID-19.

The J gene is TRBJ2-7, the V gene TRBV6-5, with TRBD2 identical over 10 bases. Trimming cost V 6 bases and J 1 base; bases outside gene matches: 6. CDR3 length: 15 amino acids. The V gene's germline CDR1 is MNHEY and CDR2 SVGAGI. CDR3 DNA sequence: TGTGCCAGCAGCGTACAAGCGGGGGGGTCCTACGAGCAGTACGTC. Translating it yields CASSVQAGGSYEQYV.

The chain uses TRBV28 and TRBJ1-4; 7 bases agree with TRBD1. Germline V gene sequence: CDR1 MDHEN, CDR2 SYDVKM. Trimming at V came to 3 bases and at J to 0 bases, leaving 10 bases not matched to a gene. This CDR3 spans 18 amino acids. The CDR3 nucleotides are TGTGCCAGCAGTTTCAGTTGGGACAGCCTTGCAACTAATGAAAAACTGTTTTTT. Encoded protein: CASSFSWDSLATNEKLFF.

The rearrangement joins TRBV11-2 to TRBJ2-6, with TRBD1 matching over 11 bases. After removal of 5 bases from V and 3 bases from J, the junction contained 6 bases not matched to a gene. Germline V gene lookup returns CDR1 SGHAT and CDR2 FQNNGV. This CDR3 spans 17 amino acids. CDR3 sequence (DNA): TGTGCCAGCAGCCATGGACAGGGGGCGCTTGGGGCCAACGTCCTGACTTTC. Translating it yields CASSHGQGALGANVLTF. The complete variable domain, with remaining parts taken from reference TRBV11-2 and TRBJ2-6, reads EAGVAQSPRYKIIEKRQSVAFWCNPISGHATLYWYQQILGQGPKLLIQFQNNGVVDDSQLPKDRFSAERLKGVDSTLKIQPAKLEDSAVYLCASSHGQGALGANVLTFGAGSRLTVL.

This clone was counted a single time. The V gene is TRBV7-6, the J gene TRBJ2-3; a possible D gene is TRBD1 (6 bases). V gave up 2 bases and J gave up 1 base, with 10 bases separating them. In germline, CDR1 is SGHVS, CDR2 FNYEAQ. The CDR3 consists of 15 residues. CDR3 DNA sequence: TGTGCCAGCAGCTTATCGGACAGTCGCACAGATACGCAGTATTTT. Encoded protein: CASSLSDSRTDTQYF.

This chain's CDR3 is CASSYFGSSGTGELFF. In nucleotides, the CDR3 is TGTGCCAGCAGTTACTTTGGGTCTAGCGGGACCGGGGAGCTGTTTTTT. The J gene is TRBJ2-2, the V gene TRBV6-6; 8 bases fit TRBD2. This CDR3 is built from 16 residues. Trimming removed 1 base from V and 5 bases from J; junction bases left unmatched: 6. CDR1 is MNHNY and CDR2 is SVGAGI in the germline V gene (reference sequence).

This clone was seen a few times. The chain couples TRBV5-4 to TRBJ2-4, with 7 bases matching TRBD1. This CDR3 is built from 16 residues. J gave up 1 base and V 0 bases, and 4 bases lay outside the gene matches. CDR1 is SGHNT, CDR2 YYREEE, per germline (reference sequence). The CDR3 region has the DNA TGTGCCAGCAGCTTGGGGTTGACAGGGGCCAAAAACATTCAGTACTTC. Amino acid sequence: CASSLGLTGAKNIQYF.

CDR3 sequence: CASSLAGGIQETQYF. CDR3 DNA sequence: TGTGCCAGCAGCCTAGCGGGGGGGATCCAAGAGACCCAGTACTTC. The gene calls are TRBV14 and TRBJ2-5, with 11 bases aligning to TRBD2. The CDR3 spans 15 residues. J lost 1 base, V lost 4 bases, and 2 bases had no gene match. Germline V gene sequence: CDR1 SGHDN, CDR2 FVKESK.

The gene calls are TRBV12-1 and TRBJ2-2; the table's D gene call, TRBD2, was not cross checked with the DNA. TRBV12-1 is designated a pseudogene. The CDR3 length is 16 residues. The DNA of the CDR3 is TGTGCCAGCAGCTTAACAGCGGGGGGGCCTTGCGGGGAGCTGTTTTTT. Translation: CASSLTAGGPCGELFF.

V gene TRBV19 combines with J gene TRBJ1-2, with D unresolved. CDR1 is LNHDA, CDR2 SQIVND, per germline (reference sequence). The length of the CDR3 is 12 residues. V was shortened by 6 bases and J by 6 bases, with 11 bases between the two germline ends. The CDR3 reads CASRKGGNGYTF. The DNA for the CDR3 is TGTGCCAGTAGAAAGGGAGGGAATGGCTACACCTTC.

In this sample, this clone turned up a few times. The CDR3 sequence: CATSDSSGRSTDTQYF. The CDR3, as DNA: TGTGCCACCAGTGATTCTAGCGGGCGAAGCACAGATACGCAGTATTTT. This chain uses TRBV24-1 with TRBJ2-3; 8 nucleotides line up with TRBD2. CDR3 length: 16 amino acids. Germline CDR1 KGHDR, CDR2 SFDVKD. With V trimmed by 2 bases and J by 0 bases, 3 bases remained unmatched.

In DNA, the CDR3 is TGTGCCAGCAGTATAAACCGGGCCAGGGGCGGGGAGCTGTTTTTT. Translation gives CASSINRARGGELFF. The chain links TRBV7-2 to TRBJ2-2, with D tentatively TRBD1 (6 bases). CDR3 length: 15 residues. V was clipped by 6 bases and J by 7 bases, with 18 bases between them. The germline V gene has CDR1 SGHTA and CDR2 FQGNSA.

The gene calls are TRBV4-1 and TRBJ1-4; D call uncertain. V lost 0 bases and J lost 6, with 11 bases in between. CDR1 and CDR2 from the germline V gene are MGHRA and YSYEKL. This CDR3 spans 15 amino acids. DNA of the CDR3: TGCGCCAGCAGCCAAGAATCCAGGATCCATGAAAAACTGTTTTTT. It is translated as CASSQESRIHEKLFF.

V and J are TRBV2 and TRBJ1-3; 8 positions match TRBD1. Looked up from germline, CDR1 is SNHLY and CDR2 is FYNNEI. The CDR3 covers 15 residues. V was pared by 7 bases and J by 8 bases, with 13 bases of the junction left unmatched. CDR3 sequence (DNA): TGTGCCAGCAAATCTCAGGGGGCGAACGGACACACCATATATTTT. Its translation: CASKSQGANGHTIYF.

This clone appeared once. The chain links TRBV5-1 to TRBJ2-7; 10 nucleotides agree with TRBD1. The CDR3 runs to 16 residues. The junction had 9 bases not matched to a gene; V was cut back by 4 bases and J by 2 bases. Germline CDR1 SGHRS, CDR2 YFSETQ. CDR3 nucleotides: TGCGCCAGCAGCGAGACAGGGGGCCCCTTCCCCTACGAGCAGTACTTC. It specifies CASSETGGPFPYEQYF.

This clone was observed a handful of times. The chain employs TRBV10-3 and TRBJ1-1; D is unclear. Trimming left V 2 bases short and J 7 bases short, with 11 bases between. CDR1 is ENHRY, CDR2 SYGVKD, per germline. The length of the CDR3 is 13 residues. The DNA for the CDR3 is TGTGCCATCAGTGAGCTGTCCGAGGGTGAAGCTTTCTTT. Amino acids: CAISELSEGEAFF.

The V and J genes are TRBV28 and TRBJ2-7, with 9 bases lining up with TRBD2. The CDR3 covers 15 residues. Germline CDR1 is MDHEN and CDR2 is SYDVKM. Trimming cost V 3 bases and J 2 bases; bases outside gene matches: 5. CDR3 coding DNA: TGTGCCAGCAGTTTGCTAGCGGGGTTACCCTACGAGCAGTACTTC. Encoded protein: CASSLLAGLPYEQYF.

The table lists this clone with a few counts. The chain carries TRBV5-1 and TRBJ1-2; D possibly corresponds to TRBD1 (5 bases). V gave up 1 base and J gave up 4 bases, with 20 bases separating them. The CDR3 is 17 amino acids. Germline CDR1 reads SGHRS; CDR2 reads YFSETQ. This chain's CDR3 is CASSLQGGADYGYGYTF. CDR3 nucleotide sequence: TGCGCCAGCAGCTTGCAAGGTGGGGCGGATTACGGCTATGGCTACACCTTC.

The chain combines TRBV20-1 with TRBJ2-7, with a tentative D call TRBD1 (5 bases). Trimming removed 5 bases from V and 4 bases from J, with 9 bases in between. The CDR3 contains 11 residues. The germline V gene encodes CDR1 DFQATT and CDR2 SNEGSKA (reference sequence). The CDR3 coding sequence is TGCAGTGCTGATAAGGGGTACGAGCAGTACGTC. The encoded protein is CSADKGYEQYV.

V is TRBV11-1 and J is TRBJ2-7; 7 bases match TRBD2. Per germline, CDR1 SGHAT and CDR2 FQDESV (reference sequence). The CDR3 contains 14 residues. The junction had 9 bases not matched to a gene; V was cut back by 5 bases and J by 5 bases. CDR3 amino acids: CASSPRGEYDEQYF. CDR3 nucleotide sequence: TGTGCCAGCAGCCCCCGGGGGGAATACGACGAGCAGTACTTC. The complete variable domain, with remaining parts taken from reference TRBV11-1 and TRBJ2-7, reads EAEVAQSPRYKITEKSQAVAFWCDPISGHATLYWYRQILGQGPELLVQFQDESVVDDSQLPKDRFSAERLKGVDSTLKIQPAELGDSAMYLCASSPRGEYDEQYFGPGTRLTVT.

The gene calls are TRBV6-5 and TRBJ2-5; the D gene is possibly TRBD1 (5 bases). Trimming took off 7 bases at V and 7 bases at J, with 19 bases between the two ends. The CDR3 is 14 residues long. Germline CDR1 reads MNHEY; CDR2 reads SVGAGI. The CDR3 region has the DNA TGTGCCAGCAACAACCAACGTAGGGGCGGGACCCAGTACTTC. The encoded protein is CASNNQRRGGTQYF.

The V and J genes are TRBV10-3 and TRBJ2-1, with 10 bases aligning to TRBD2. From germline, CDR1 is ENHRY and CDR2 SYGVKD. CDR3 length equals 16 residues. The V gene end was trimmed by 2 bases and the J gene end by 4 bases; junction bases not matched to a gene: 5. Here the CDR3 DNA reads TGTGCCATCAGTGAGCCGAGCGGGGGGGGTTACAATGAGCAGTTCTTC. This translates into CAISEPSGGGYNEQFF.

The V call is TRBV6-4, the J call TRBJ1-2; 11 bases align to TRBD1. The V and J ends lost 6 bases and 4 bases, in that order; junction bases with no gene match: 4. The CDR3 is 14 amino acids. Germline CDR1 MRHNA, CDR2 SNTAGT. The CDR3 region is CASSQGTGGYGYTF. CDR3 coding DNA: TGTGCCAGCAGCCAAGGGACAGGGGGCTATGGCTACACCTTC.

This clone was found once. J is TRBJ2-4 and V is TRBV9; D is undetermined. This CDR3 spans 17 amino acids. Looked up from germline, CDR1 is SGDLS and CDR2 is YYNGEE. V was clipped by 0 bases and J by 8 bases, with 21 bases between them. Here the CDR3 reads CASSVGLRQAAKDIQYF. CDR3 in DNA: TGTGCCAGCAGCGTAGGTTTGAGACAAGCCGCAAAGGACATTCAGTACTTC.

The chain has TRBV2 and TRBJ1-4; D not resolved. The ends were cut back, 8 bases at V and 0 bases at J, with 10 bases in the middle. The CDR3 totals 14 residues. The germline CDR1 and CDR2 sequences are SNHLY and FYNNEI. The CDR3: CASHRVATNEKLFF. In nucleotides, the CDR3 is TGTGCCAGCCACAGAGTTGCAACTAATGAAAAACTGTTTTTT.

The count of this clone is one. The gene calls are TRBV29-1 and TRBJ2-3, with D possibly matching TRBD1 (5 bases). CDR3 size: 14 residues. Germline-derived CDR1 and CDR2 are SQVTM and ANQGSEA. Trimming stripped 4 bases from V and 1 base from J, with 12 bases between. CDR3 DNA sequence: TGCAGCGTTGTGAGTTGGGGCGGCACAGATACGCAGTATTTT. Translation: CSVVSWGGTDTQYF.

On this clone itself: Additional DNA sequences in this sample encode the identical CDR3. The genes are TRBV12-3 or TRBV12-4 and TRBJ1-1; perhaps TRBD1 as D (5 bases). V shed 1 base and J shed 4 bases, with 7 bases lying between them. The CDR3 length is 13 residues. The DNA for the CDR3 is TGTGCCAGCAGTTTAGGGGGCCCCACTGAAGCTTTCTTT. It yields the protein CASSLGGPTEAFF.